This entry concerns a single TCR beta chain. Its antigen remains unidentified. This entry is derived from a study of cytomegalovirus exposure and HLA in healthy donors. Study-level points and caveats: CMV serostatus alone was available as immune exposure information. Earlier analysis looked at TCR beta V segments, and most were productive about 90% or about 30% of the time.

The CDR3 has 16 residues. The V gene's germline CDR1 is SGHNT and CDR2 YENEEA. The V gene lost 0 bases and the J gene lost 2 bases, with 14 bases spanning the gap. Use of 60 Vbeta and 13 Jbeta primers characterized the PCR. Original processing methods: In a later analysis, the count reached 76 million or so unique TCR beta chains, with roughly 12 million shared. Some clones are missing from TCRdb's copy, which holds only in-frame ones; the method was immunoSEQ multiplex PCR. V, J and clone size are taken as reported in that table, and D and trimming were inferred from the DNA itself. The sample contains over 90,000 clones, around 60% of which appear only once.

Sequencing used PBMCs. The TCR originated in a man in his 60s in good health and CMV-seronegative. This chain joins TRBV11-3 and TRBJ2-7; D is perhaps TRBD2 (6 bases). CDR3: CASSLDPKRAAYEQYF. Written as DNA, the CDR3 is TGTGCCAGCAGCTTAGATCCAAAGCGGGCCGCCTACGAGCAGTACTTC.